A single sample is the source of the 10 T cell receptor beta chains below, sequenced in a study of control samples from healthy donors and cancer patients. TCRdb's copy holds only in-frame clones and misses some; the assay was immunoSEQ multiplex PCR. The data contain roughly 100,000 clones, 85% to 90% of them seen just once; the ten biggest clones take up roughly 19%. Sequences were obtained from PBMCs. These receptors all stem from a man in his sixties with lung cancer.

As DNA, the CDR3 is TGTGCCAGCAGCTTATTCGACAGGGGATATAATTCACCCCTCCACTTT. Protein product: CASSLFDRGYNSPLHF. The chain recombines TRBV5-6 with TRBJ1-6, with 8 bases matching TRBD1. The CDR3 is made up of 16 amino acids. Germline loops: CDR1 SGHDT, CDR2 YYEEEE. With V trimmed by 2 bases and J by 4 bases, 5 bases remained unmatched. The full variable domain, rest sourced from reference TRBV5-6 and TRBJ1-6, is DAGVTQSPTHLIKTRGQQVTLRCSPKSGHDTVSWYQQALGQGPQFIFQYYEEEERQRGNFPDRFSGHQFPNYSSELNVNALLLGDSALYLCASSLFDRGYNSPLHFGNGTRLTVT.

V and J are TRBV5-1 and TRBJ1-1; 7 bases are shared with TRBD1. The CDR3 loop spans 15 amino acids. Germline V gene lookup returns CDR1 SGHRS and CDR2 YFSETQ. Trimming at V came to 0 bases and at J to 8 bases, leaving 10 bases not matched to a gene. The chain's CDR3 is CASSLAEGGKEEAFF. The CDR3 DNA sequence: TGCGCCAGCAGCTTGGCCGAAGGGGGCAAGGAAGAAGCTTTCTTT.

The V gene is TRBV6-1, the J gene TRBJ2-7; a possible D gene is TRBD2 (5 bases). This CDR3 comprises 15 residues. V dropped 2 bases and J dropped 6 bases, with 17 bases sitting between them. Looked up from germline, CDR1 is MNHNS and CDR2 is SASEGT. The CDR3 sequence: CASSEMLSFEGEQYF. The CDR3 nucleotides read TGTGCCAGCAGTGAAATGTTATCCTTCGAGGGCGAGCAGTACTTC.

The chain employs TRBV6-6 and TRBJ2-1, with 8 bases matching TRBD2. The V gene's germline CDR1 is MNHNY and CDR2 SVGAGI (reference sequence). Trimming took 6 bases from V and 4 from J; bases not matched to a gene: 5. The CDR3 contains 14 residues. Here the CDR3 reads CASSPSGGYNEQFF. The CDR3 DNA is TGTGCCAGCAGCCCCAGCGGGGGTTACAATGAGCAGTTCTTC.

The CDR3 DNA sequence: TGCGCCAGCAGCTTGCCCGCTAGCTCGGGTAGCACAGATACGCAGTATTTT. Its translation is CASSLPASSGSTDTQYF. The chain joins TRBV5-1 to TRBJ2-3; tentatively, D is TRBD2 (5 bases). CDR1 and CDR2 (germline): SGHRS, YFSETQ. There are 17 residues in the CDR3. The ends were cut back, 1 base at V and 0 bases at J, with 15 bases in the middle.

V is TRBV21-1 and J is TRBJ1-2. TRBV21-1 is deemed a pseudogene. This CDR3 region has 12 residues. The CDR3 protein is CASKELGDGYTF. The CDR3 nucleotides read TGTGCCAGCAAAGAACTAGGGGATGGCTACACCTTC.

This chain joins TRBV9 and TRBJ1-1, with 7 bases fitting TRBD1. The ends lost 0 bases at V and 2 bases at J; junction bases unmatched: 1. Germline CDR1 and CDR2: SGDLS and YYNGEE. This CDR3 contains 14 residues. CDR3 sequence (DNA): TGTGCCAGCAGCGTAGCAGGGGGAAACACTGAAGCTTTCTTT. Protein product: CASSVAGGNTEAFF.

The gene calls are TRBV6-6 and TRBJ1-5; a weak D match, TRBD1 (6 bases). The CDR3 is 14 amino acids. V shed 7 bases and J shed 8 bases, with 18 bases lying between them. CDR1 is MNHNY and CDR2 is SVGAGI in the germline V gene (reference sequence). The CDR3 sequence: CASTSGQRRKPQHF. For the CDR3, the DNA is TGTGCCAGCACCTCCGGACAGAGGAGGAAGCCCCAGCATTTT.

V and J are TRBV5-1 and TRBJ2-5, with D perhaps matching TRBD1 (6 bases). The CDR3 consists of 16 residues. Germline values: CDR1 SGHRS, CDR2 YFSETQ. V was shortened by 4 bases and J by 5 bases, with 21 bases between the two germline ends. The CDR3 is CASSIQQGRIRETQYF. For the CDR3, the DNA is TGCGCCAGCAGCATCCAACAGGGAAGGATTAGGGAGACCCAGTACTTC.

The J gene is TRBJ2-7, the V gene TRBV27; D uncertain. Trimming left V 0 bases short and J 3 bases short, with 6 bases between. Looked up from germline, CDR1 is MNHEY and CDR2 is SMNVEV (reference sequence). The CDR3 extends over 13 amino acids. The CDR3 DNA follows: TGTGCCAGCAGTTTATCCGGTGACTACGAGCAGTACTTC. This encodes CASSLSGDYEQYF.